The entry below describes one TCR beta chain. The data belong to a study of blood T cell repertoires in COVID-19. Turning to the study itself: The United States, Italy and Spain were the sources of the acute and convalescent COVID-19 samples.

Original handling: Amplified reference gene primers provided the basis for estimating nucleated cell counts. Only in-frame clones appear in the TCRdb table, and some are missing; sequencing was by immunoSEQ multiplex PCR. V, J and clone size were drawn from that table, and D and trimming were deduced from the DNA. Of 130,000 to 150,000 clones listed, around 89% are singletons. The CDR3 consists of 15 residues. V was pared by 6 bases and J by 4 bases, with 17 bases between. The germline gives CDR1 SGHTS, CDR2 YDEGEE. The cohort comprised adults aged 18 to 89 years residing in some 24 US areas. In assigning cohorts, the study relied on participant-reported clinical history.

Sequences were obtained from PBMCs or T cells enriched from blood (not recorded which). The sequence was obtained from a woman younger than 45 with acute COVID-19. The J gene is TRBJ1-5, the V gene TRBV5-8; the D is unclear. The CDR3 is CASTPIESGNQPQHF. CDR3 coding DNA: TGTGCCAGCACCCCGATTGAGTCGGGGAATCAGCCCCAGCATTTT.